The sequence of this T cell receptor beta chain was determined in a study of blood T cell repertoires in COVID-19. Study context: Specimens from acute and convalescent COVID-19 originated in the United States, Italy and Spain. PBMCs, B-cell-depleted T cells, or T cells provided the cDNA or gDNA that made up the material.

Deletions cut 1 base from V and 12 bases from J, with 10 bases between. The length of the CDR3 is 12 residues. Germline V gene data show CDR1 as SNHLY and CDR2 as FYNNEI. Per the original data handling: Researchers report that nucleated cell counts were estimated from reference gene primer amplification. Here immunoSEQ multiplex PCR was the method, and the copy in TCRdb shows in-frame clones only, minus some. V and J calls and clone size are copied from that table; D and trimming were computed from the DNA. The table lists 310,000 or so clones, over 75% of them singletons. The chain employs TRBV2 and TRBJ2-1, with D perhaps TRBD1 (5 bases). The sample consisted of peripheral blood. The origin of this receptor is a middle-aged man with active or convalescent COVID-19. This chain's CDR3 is CASSEEGRVQFF. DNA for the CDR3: TGTGCCAGCAGTGAAGAAGGCAGGGTGCAGTTCTTC.